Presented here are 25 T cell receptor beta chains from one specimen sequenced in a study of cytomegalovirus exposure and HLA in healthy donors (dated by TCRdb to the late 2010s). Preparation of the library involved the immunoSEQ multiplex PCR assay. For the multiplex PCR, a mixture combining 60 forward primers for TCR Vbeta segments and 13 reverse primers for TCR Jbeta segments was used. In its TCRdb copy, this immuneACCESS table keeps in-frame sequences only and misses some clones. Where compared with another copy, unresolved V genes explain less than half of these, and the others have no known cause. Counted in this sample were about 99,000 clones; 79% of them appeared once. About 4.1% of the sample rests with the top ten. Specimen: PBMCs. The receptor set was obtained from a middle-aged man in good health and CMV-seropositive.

The CDR3 DNA reads as TGTGCCAGCAGAGAGGACAGGGGCCTCTCCTACGAGCAGTACTTC. Amino acid sequence: CASREDRGLSYEQYF. The gene calls are TRBV2 and TRBJ2-7, with 9 bases fitting TRBD1. V lost 6 bases and J lost 0; bases outside the gene matches: 6. The CDR3 spans 15 residues. Germline CDR1 is SNHLY and CDR2 is FYNNEI.

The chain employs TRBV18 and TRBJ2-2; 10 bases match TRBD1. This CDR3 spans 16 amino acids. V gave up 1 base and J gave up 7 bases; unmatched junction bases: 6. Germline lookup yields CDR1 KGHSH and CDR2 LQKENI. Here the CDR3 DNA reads TGTGCCAGCTCACCACAGAGGACAGGGGGTTTCGGGGAGCTGTTTTTT. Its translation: CASSPQRTGGFGELFF.

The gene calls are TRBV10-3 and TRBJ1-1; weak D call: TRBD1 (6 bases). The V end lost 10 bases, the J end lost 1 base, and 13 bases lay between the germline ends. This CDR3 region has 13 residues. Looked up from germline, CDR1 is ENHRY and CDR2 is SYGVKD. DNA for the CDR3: TGTGCCACCGTCGGGACATCGAACACTGAAGCTTTCTTT. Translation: CATVGTSNTEAFF.

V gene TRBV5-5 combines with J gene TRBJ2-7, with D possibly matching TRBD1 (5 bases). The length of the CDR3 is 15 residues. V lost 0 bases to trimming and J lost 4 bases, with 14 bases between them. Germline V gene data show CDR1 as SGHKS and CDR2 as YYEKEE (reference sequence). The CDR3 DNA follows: TGTGCCAGCAGCTTGGTGGTAGGGGCTTCTTACGAGCAGTACTTC. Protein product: CASSLVVGASYEQYF.

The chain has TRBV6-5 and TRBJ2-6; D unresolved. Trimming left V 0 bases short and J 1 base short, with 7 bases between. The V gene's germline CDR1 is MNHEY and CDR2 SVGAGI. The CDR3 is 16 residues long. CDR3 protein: CASSYSAFSGANVLTF. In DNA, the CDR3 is TGTGCCAGCAGTTACTCAGCATTTTCTGGGGCCAACGTCCTGACTTTC.

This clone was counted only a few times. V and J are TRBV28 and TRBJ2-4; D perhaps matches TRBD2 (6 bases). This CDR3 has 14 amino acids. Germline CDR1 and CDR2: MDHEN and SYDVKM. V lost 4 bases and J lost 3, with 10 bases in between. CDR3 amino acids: CASSSAGSKNIQYF. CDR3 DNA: TGTGCCAGCAGTTCCGCCGGGAGCAAAAACATTCAGTACTTC.

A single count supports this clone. For the CDR3, the DNA is TGTGCCAGCACTACAGGGGGCCCCTACGAGCAGTACTTC. Protein sequence: CASTTGGPYEQYF. The chain carries TRBV28 and TRBJ2-7; 9 positions agree with TRBD1. The CDR3 sequence is 13 residues long. Germline V gives CDR1 MDHEN, CDR2 SYDVKM. V lost 7 bases, J lost 2 bases, and 3 bases stayed unmatched.

CDR3 in amino acids: CASSAHTQGPSSYEQYF. CDR3 nucleotide sequence: TGTGCCAGCAGCGCCCACACTCAGGGTCCGAGCTCCTACGAGCAGTACTTC. This sequence joins TRBV9 and TRBJ2-7; D is perhaps TRBD1 (5 bases). The CDR3 is made up of 17 amino acids. Trimming stripped 3 bases from V and 0 bases from J, with 19 bases between. Germline V gene data show CDR1 as SGDLS and CDR2 as YYNGEE.

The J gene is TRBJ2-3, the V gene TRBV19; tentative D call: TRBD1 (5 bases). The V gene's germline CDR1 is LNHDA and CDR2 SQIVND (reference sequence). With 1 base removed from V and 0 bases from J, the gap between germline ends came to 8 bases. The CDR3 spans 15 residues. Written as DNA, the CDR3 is TGTGCCAGTAGTATAGTTGACAGTAGCACAGATACGCAGTATTTT. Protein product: CASSIVDSSTDTQYF.

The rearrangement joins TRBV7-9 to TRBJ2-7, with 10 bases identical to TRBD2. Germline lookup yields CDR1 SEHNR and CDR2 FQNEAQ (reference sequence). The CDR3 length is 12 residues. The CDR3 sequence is CSAEREGYEQYF. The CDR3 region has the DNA TGTTCCGCCGAGCGGGAGGGCTACGAGCAGTACTTC. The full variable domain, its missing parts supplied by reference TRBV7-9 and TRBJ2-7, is DTGVSQNPRHKITKRGQNVTFRCDPISEHNRLYWYRQTLGQGPEFLTYFQNEAQLEKSRLLSDRFSAERPKGSFSTLEIQRTEQGDSAMYLCSAEREGYEQYFGPGTRLTVT.

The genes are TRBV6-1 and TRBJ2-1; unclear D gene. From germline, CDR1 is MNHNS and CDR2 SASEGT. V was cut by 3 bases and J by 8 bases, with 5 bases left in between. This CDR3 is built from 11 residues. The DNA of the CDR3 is TGTGCCAGCAGTGACTCGTATGAGCAGTTCTTC. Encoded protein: CASSDSYEQFF.

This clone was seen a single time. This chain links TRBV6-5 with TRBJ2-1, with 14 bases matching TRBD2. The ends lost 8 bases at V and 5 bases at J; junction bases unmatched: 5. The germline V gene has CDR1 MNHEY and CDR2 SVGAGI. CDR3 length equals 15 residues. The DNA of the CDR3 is TGTGCCAGCCGCGAGGGACTAGCGGGAGACAATGAGCAGTTCTTC. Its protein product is CASREGLAGDNEQFF.

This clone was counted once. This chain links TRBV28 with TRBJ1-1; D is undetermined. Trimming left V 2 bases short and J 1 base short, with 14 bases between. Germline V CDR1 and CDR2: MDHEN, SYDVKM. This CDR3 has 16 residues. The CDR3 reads CASSLSQARKNTEAFF. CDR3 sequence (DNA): TGTGCCAGCAGTTTAAGTCAGGCAAGGAAGAACACTGAAGCTTTCTTT.

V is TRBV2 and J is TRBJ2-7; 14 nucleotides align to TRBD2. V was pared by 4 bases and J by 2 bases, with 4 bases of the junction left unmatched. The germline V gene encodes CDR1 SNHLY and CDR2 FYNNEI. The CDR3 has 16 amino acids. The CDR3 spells CASSVGTSGSTYEQYF. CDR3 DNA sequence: TGTGCCAGCAGTGTAGGGACTAGCGGGAGCACCTACGAGCAGTACTTC.

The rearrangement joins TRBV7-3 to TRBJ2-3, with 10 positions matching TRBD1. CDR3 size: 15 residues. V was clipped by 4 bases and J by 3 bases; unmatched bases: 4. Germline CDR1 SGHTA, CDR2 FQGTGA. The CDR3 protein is CASSSDRGKTDTQYF. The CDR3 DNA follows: TGTGCCAGCAGCTCGGACAGGGGGAAGACAGATACGCAGTATTTT.

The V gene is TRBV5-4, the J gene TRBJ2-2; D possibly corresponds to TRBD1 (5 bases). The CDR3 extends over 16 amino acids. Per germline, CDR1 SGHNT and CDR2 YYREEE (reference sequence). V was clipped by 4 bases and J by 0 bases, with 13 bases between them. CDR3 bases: TGTGCCAGCAGCCCAGGGTGGGATTCGAACACCGGGGAGCTGTTTTTT. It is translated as CASSPGWDSNTGELFF.

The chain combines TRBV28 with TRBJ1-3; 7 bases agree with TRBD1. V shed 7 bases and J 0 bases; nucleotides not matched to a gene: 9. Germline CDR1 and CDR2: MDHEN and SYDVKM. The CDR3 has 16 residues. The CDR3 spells CASKGGQANSGNTIYF. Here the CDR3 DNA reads TGTGCCAGCAAGGGAGGACAGGCGAACTCTGGAAACACCATATATTTT.

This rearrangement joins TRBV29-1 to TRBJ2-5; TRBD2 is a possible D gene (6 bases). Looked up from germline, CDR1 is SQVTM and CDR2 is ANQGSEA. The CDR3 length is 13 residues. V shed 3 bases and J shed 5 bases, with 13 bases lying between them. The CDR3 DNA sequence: TGCAGCGTTGATGTGTCCGGGGGTGAGACCCAGTACTTC. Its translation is CSVDVSGGETQYF.

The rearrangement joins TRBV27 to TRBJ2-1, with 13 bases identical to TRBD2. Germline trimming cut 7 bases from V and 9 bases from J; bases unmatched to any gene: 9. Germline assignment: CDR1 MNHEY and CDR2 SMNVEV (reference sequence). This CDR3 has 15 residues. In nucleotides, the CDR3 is TGTGCCAGCACCGTACTAGCGGGAGGGCAAAGTGAGCAGTTCTTC. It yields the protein CASTVLAGGQSEQFF.

In DNA form, the CDR3 reads TGTGCCAGCAGCTTAGGTGCAGGGTCCTCCTATGGCTACACCTTC. Its protein product is CASSLGAGSSYGYTF. The chain couples TRBV7-9 to TRBJ1-2; TRBD1 is a possible D gene (5 bases). Deletions cut 1 base from V and 4 bases from J, with 13 bases between. This CDR3 spans 15 amino acids. Germline assignment: CDR1 SEHNR and CDR2 FQNEAQ (reference sequence).

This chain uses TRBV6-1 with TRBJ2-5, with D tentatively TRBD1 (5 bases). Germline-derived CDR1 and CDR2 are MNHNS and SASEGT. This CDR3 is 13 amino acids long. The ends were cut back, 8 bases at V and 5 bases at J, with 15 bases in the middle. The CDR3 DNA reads TGTGCCAGCCTCAAGGGGCTGGACGAGACCCAGTACTTC. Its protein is CASLKGLDETQYF.

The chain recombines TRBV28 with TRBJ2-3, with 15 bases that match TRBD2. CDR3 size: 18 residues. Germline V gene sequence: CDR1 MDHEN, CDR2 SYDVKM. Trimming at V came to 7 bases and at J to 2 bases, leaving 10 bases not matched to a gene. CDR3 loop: CASTLKGLAGGYTDTQYF. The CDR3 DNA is TGTGCCAGCACTCTAAAGGGACTAGCGGGAGGCTACACAGATACGCAGTATTTT.

The CDR3 coding sequence is TGTGCCAGCTCACCGACAGCGCTGAATAACAATCAGCCCCAGCATTTT. Residues: CASSPTALNNNQPQHF. V gene TRBV18 combines with J gene TRBJ1-5, with D possibly TRBD1 on 5 matching bases. CDR1 is KGHSH, CDR2 LQKENI, per germline. Trimming took off 3 bases at V and 3 bases at J, with 15 bases between the two ends. The CDR3 is 16 amino acids. Variable domain in full (rest from reference TRBV18 and TRBJ1-5): NAGVMQNPRHLVRRRGQEARLRCSPMKGHSHVYWYRQLPEEGLKFMVYLQKENIIDESGMPKERFSAEFPKEGPSILRIQQVVRGDSAAYFCASSPTALNNNQPQHFGDGTRLSIL.

CDR3 coding DNA: TGTGCCAGCAGTTCAGAGGGCCGGAGGAAGCCCCAGCATTTT. As protein: CASSSEGRRKPQHF. This chain connects TRBV28 to TRBJ1-5; D unresolved. The V gene's germline CDR1 is MDHEN and CDR2 SYDVKM. The CDR3 loop spans 14 amino acids. With 4 bases removed from V and 8 bases from J, the gap between germline ends came to 15 bases.

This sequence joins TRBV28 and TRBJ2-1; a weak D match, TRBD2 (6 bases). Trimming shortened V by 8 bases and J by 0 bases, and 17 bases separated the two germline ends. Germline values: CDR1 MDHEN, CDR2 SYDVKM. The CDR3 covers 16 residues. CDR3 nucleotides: TGTGCCAGCCACCAGGGAGGCCTCAGCTCCTACAATGAGCAGTTCTTC. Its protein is CASHQGGLSSYNEQFF.